This T cell receptor (beta chain) was sequenced in a study of technical replicates of blood from a few donors. The CDR3 spans 14 residues. The method was immunoSEQ multiplex PCR; TCRdb's version includes in-frame clones alone and lacks a portion of them. The table includes some 71,000 clones, approximately 96% detected once. This sequence was found in a human donor in good health. Sequenced material: T cells isolated from PBMCs. The rearrangement links TRBV7-5 to TRBJ1-1; TRBD1, as called in the table, went unchecked against the DNA. TRBV7-5 is assigned pseudogene status. This CDR3 reads CVRSLIQGKSEAFF. The CDR3 coding sequence is TGTGTCAGAAGCTTAATACAGGGCAAGTCTGAAGCTTTCTTT.